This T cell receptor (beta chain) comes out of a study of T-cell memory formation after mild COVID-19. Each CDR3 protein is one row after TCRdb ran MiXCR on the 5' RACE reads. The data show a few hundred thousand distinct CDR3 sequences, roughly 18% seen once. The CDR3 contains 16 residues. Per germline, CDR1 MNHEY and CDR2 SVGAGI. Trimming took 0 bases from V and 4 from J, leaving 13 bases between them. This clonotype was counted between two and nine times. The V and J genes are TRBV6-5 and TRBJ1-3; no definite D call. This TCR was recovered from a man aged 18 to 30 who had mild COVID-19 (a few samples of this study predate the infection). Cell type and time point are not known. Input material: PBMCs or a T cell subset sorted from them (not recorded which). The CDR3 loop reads CASSYSIGQRGNTIYF. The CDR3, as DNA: TGTGCCAGCAGTTACTCGATAGGGCAGAGGGGAAACACCATATATTTT.